One sample yielded the 20 T cell receptor beta chains listed below, sequenced in a study of cytomegalovirus exposure and HLA in healthy donors. The PCR ran on 60 Vbeta and 13 Jbeta primers. Measured with immunoSEQ multiplex PCR; TCRdb has only the in-frame clones, and not every one. In total, the table holds under 200,000 clones. The sequencing sample was made of PBMCs. The receptors stem from a young man in good health and CMV-seronegative.

The chain is built from TRBV27 and TRBJ1-1; 9 bases line up with TRBD1. The CDR3 consists of 14 residues. The germline gives CDR1 MNHEY, CDR2 SMNVEV (reference sequence). The J segment lost 6 bases and the V segment lost 5 bases, leaving 7 bases of the junction unmatched. The CDR3 protein is CASSPGDRAPEAFF. The DNA of the CDR3 is TGTGCCAGCAGTCCAGGGGACAGGGCCCCTGAAGCTTTCTTT.

The chain uses TRBV6-5 and TRBJ1-2; 7 nucleotides line up with TRBD1. CDR1 and CDR2 from the germline V gene are MNHEY and SVGAGI. The J segment lost 5 bases and the V segment lost 2 bases, leaving 8 bases of the junction unmatched. This CDR3 comprises 15 residues. DNA for the CDR3: TGTGCCAGCAGTTACGAGGGGCAGGGGGATTATGGCTACACCTTC. It translates to CASSYEGQGDYGYTF.

The CDR3 protein is CASSYRKGEVSYEQYF. The CDR3 DNA reads as TGTGCCAGCAGTTACCGCAAGGGAGAGGTGTCCTACGAGCAGTACTTC. The V call is TRBV6-5, the J call TRBJ2-7, with TRBD2 as a possible D gene (5 bases). CDR3 length equals 16 residues. Germline lookup yields CDR1 MNHEY and CDR2 SVGAGI. Trimming removed 2 bases at V and 1 base at J, with 15 bases between.

The chain joins TRBV27 to TRBJ2-1; TRBD1 matches 7 bases. CDR3 size: 16 residues. The V gene's germline CDR1 is MNHEY and CDR2 SMNVEV (reference sequence). V was pared by 4 bases and J by 0 bases, with 6 bases of the junction left unmatched. The CDR3 DNA is TGTGCCAGCAGTTCTCGACAGGGTGGCTCCTACAATGAGCAGTTCTTC. Residues: CASSSRQGGSYNEQFF.

J is TRBJ2-7 and V is TRBV2; 8 bases map to TRBD1. This CDR3 contains 13 residues. Germline loops: CDR1 SNHLY, CDR2 FYNNEI. V lost 8 bases to trimming and J lost 3 bases; unmatched junction nucleotides: 6. The DNA of the CDR3 is TGTGCCAGCTTGAGGGACAGGTTCTACGAGCAGTACTTC. Its translation: CASLRDRFYEQYF.

The V gene is TRBV7-2, the J gene TRBJ1-1, with D tentatively TRBD1 (6 bases). The V gene's germline CDR1 is SGHTA and CDR2 FQGNSA. The CDR3 is made up of 16 amino acids. With 7 bases removed from V and 5 bases from J, the gap between germline ends came to 23 bases. The CDR3: CASIPRGLGAQTEAFF. The CDR3 DNA reads as TGTGCCAGCATCCCGAGGGGTCTGGGGGCTCAGACTGAAGCTTTCTTT. The whole variable domain, remainder taken from reference TRBV7-2 and TRBJ1-1, is GAGVSQSPSNKVTEKGKDVELRCDPISGHTALYWYRQSLGQGLEFLIYFQGNSAPDKSGLPSDRFSAERTGGSVSTLTIQRTQQEDSAVYLCASIPRGLGAQTEAFFGQGTRLTVV.

The rearrangement uses TRBV30 and TRBJ2-5, with a possible D match to TRBD2 (5 bases). Deletions cut 1 base from V and 4 bases from J, with 10 bases between. The CDR3 runs to 13 residues. CDR1 is GTSNPN, CDR2 SVGIG, per germline (reference sequence). CDR3 coding DNA: TGTGCCTGGAGTGGCGGGCCTTCAGAGACCCAGTACTTC. It codes for CAWSGGPSETQYF.

The chain couples TRBV7-7 to TRBJ2-3; D perhaps matches TRBD1 (5 bases). CDR1 and CDR2 from the germline V gene are SSHAT and FNYEAQ (reference sequence). The CDR3 runs to 15 residues. The V and J ends lost 3 bases and 2 bases respectively, with 12 bases between them. Here the CDR3 DNA reads TGTGCCAGCAGCTTGGGGCGGTCGTACACAGATACGCAGTATTTT. Translating it yields CASSLGRSYTDTQYF.

This chain links TRBV4-1 with TRBJ2-7; D call uncertain. Germline CDR1 is MGHRA and CDR2 is YSYEKL. V gave up 1 base and J gave up 3 bases, with 16 bases separating them. CDR3 length equals 16 residues. The CDR3 reads CASSQGLTLTNYEQYF. In nucleotides, the CDR3 is TGCGCCAGCAGCCAAGGGTTAACCCTAACTAACTACGAGCAGTACTTC.

CDR3 sequence: CASSGVPGQAYF. The DNA of the CDR3 is TGTGCCAGCAGTGGTGTCCCGGGACAAGCGTACTTC. The gene calls are TRBV2 and TRBJ2-7; D possibly corresponds to TRBD1 (6 bases). V was clipped by 4 bases and J by 12 bases, with 16 bases between them. CDR3 length: 12 residues. The germline V gene has CDR1 SNHLY and CDR2 FYNNEI.

The chain employs TRBV11-3 and TRBJ2-7; D gene ambiguous. Germline CDR1 reads SGHNT; CDR2 reads YENEEA. Trimming removed 1 base at V and 3 bases at J, with 7 bases between. The CDR3 length is 13 residues. The CDR3 sequence is CASSLVFRYEQYF. The CDR3 DNA is TGTGCCAGCAGCTTAGTTTTCCGCTACGAGCAGTACTTC. The full variable domain, in which reference TRBV11-3 and TRBJ2-7 provide the parts outside the CDR3, is EAGVVQSPRYKIIEKKQPVAFWCNPISGHNTLYWYLQNLGQGPELLIRYENEEAVDDSQLPKDRFSAERLKGVDSTLKIQPAELGDSAVYLCASSLVFRYEQYFGPGTRLTVT.

The chain employs TRBV19 and TRBJ1-5, with 7 bases aligning to TRBD1. Trimming took 3 bases from V and 2 from J; bases not matched to a gene: 1. The germline V gene encodes CDR1 LNHDA and CDR2 SQIVND (reference sequence). The CDR3 loop spans 14 amino acids. This chain's CDR3 is CASSMGTGNQPQHF. CDR3 DNA: TGTGCCAGTAGTATGGGGACAGGCAATCAGCCCCAGCATTTT.

For the CDR3, the DNA is TGCGCCAGCAGCCAAGAGACTAGCGGGGGGCTCTCCTACAATGAGCAGTTCTTC. It specifies CASSQETSGGLSYNEQFF. V gene TRBV4-3 combines with J gene TRBJ2-1; 13 bases fit TRBD2. Germline V gives CDR1 LGHNA, CDR2 YSLEER. The CDR3 totals 18 residues. V trimming: 0 bases; J trimming: 0 bases; junction bases outside the gene matches: 2.

The chain recombines TRBV7-9 with TRBJ2-3; the match to TRBD1 covers 7 bases. The CDR3 has 17 amino acids. The germline CDR1 and CDR2 sequences are SEHNR and FQNEAQ (reference sequence). Trimming at V came to 3 bases and at J to 3 bases, leaving 12 bases not matched to a gene. CDR3 sequence: CASSLGSGQARTDTQYF. The CDR3 DNA reads as TGTGCCAGCAGCTTGGGATCCGGACAGGCTAGAACAGATACGCAGTATTTT.

The chain employs TRBV27 and TRBJ2-5, with a tentative D call TRBD2 (6 bases). V dropped 6 bases and J dropped 3 bases, with 11 bases sitting between them. The CDR3 spans 13 residues. Germline CDR1 and CDR2: MNHEY and SMNVEV (reference sequence). CDR3 sequence reads: CASSPLAKETQYF. The CDR3 bases are TGTGCCAGCAGCCCCCTAGCGAAAGAGACCCAGTACTTC.

This rearrangement joins TRBV30 to TRBJ2-7; 9 nucleotides align to TRBD1. CDR3 length equals 15 residues. V lost 2 bases, J lost 3 bases, and 8 bases stayed unmatched. Germline V gene data show CDR1 as GTSNPN and CDR2 as SVGIG (reference sequence). The CDR3 region is CAWSIGTGMNYEQYF. As DNA, the CDR3 is TGTGCCTGGAGTATAGGGACAGGGATGAACTACGAGCAGTACTTC.

V is TRBV30 and J is TRBJ2-7, with TRBD1 identical over 7 bases. V trimming: 3 bases; J trimming: 2 bases; junction bases outside the gene matches: 1. Germline V lookup: CDR1 GTSNPN, CDR2 SVGIG (reference sequence). This CDR3 spans 12 amino acids. The CDR3 is CAWRTGTYEQYF. The CDR3, as DNA: TGTGCCTGGAGGACAGGGACCTACGAGCAGTACTTC.

This chain joins TRBV7-8 and TRBJ1-5; TRBD1 aligns across 7 bases. The trim removed 3 bases at V and 0 bases at J, leaving 5 bases unmatched. Germline loops: CDR1 SGHVS, CDR2 FQNEAQ. There are 16 residues in the CDR3. Written as DNA, the CDR3 is TGTGCCAGCAGCTTCTACAGGGGAGATAGCAATCAGCCCCAGCATTTT. It translates to CASSFYRGDSNQPQHF.

The V and J genes are TRBV28 and TRBJ1-2; 10 bases fit TRBD1. This CDR3 is 15 amino acids long. Germline-derived CDR1 and CDR2 are MDHEN and SYDVKM. Losses at the gene ends were 2 bases for V and 5 bases for J; bases not matched to a gene: 5. The chain's CDR3 is CASSLQRTGGYGYTF. In DNA, the CDR3 is TGTGCCAGCAGTTTACAACGGACAGGGGGGTATGGCTACACCTTC.

This chain links TRBV5-1 with TRBJ1-1; D is possibly TRBD1 (5 bases). V shed 4 bases and J shed 1 base, with 26 bases lying between them. The CDR3 length is 19 residues. Germline values: CDR1 SGHRS, CDR2 YFSETQ. The DNA of the CDR3 is TGCGCCAGCAGCCCCGACGAACGTACTACCGGGACTTGGAACACTGAAGCTTTCTTT. Its translation: CASSPDERTTGTWNTEAFF.